Below are 29 T cell receptor beta chains sequenced from a single sample in a study of regulatory T cells in long-lasting Graves disease. Assembly of TCR beta libraries relied on iRepertoire HTBI primers together with Arm-PCR of CDR3 regions. TCRdb recomputed calls from the multiplex PCR reads with MiXCR, one row per CDR3 protein. The table has 350,000 to 450,000 distinct CDR3 sequences, around 20% seen once. Described time point: persistent/refractory GD, antithyroid drugs over 5 years with positive TRAb. PBMC RNA was the source of the TCR library. The specimen was peripheral blood mononuclear cells (PBMCs), collected when the disease was refractory, from a patient treated with antithyroid drugs. All receptors derive from a female donor with Graves disease.

There are many counts of this clonotype. The rearrangement links TRBV27 to TRBJ1-6, with D tentatively TRBD1 (5 bases). V was pared by 10 bases and J by 2 bases, with 15 bases between. This CDR3 spans 15 amino acids. Germline CDR1 MNHEY, CDR2 SMNVEV (reference sequence). Here the CDR3 DNA reads TGTGCCACCAGGGACCGGGACCCCTATAATTCACCCCTCCACTTT. It encodes CATRDRDPYNSPLHF.

This rearrangement joins TRBV4-1 to TRBJ2-7; TRBD2 aligns across 10 bases. With V trimmed by 4 bases and J by 3 bases, 6 bases remained unmatched. CDR3 length: 15 amino acids. Germline V gives CDR1 MGHRA, CDR2 YSYEKL. The CDR3 DNA sequence: TGCGCCAGCAGCCGAGACCTAGCGGGGGACTACGAGCAGTACTTC. Its protein product is CASSRDLAGDYEQYF.

This clonotype was found a few times. This chain links TRBV6-1 with TRBJ2-7, with 9 bases that match TRBD2. Trimming at V came to 6 bases and at J to 2 bases, leaving 8 bases not matched to a gene. The CDR3 has 15 amino acids. Germline lookup yields CDR1 MNHNS and CDR2 SASEGT. This CDR3 is CASSGSLAGTYEQYF. The CDR3, as DNA: TGTGCCAGCAGCGGGAGTCTAGCGGGGACCTACGAGCAGTACTTC.

The chain links TRBV15 to TRBJ2-3, with 13 bases that match TRBD2. In germline, CDR1 is LNHNV, CDR2 YYDKDF (reference sequence). Trimming cost V 0 bases and J 5 bases; bases outside gene matches: 5. CDR3 size: 17 residues. CDR3 sequence: CATSRDGTSGTKDTQYF. CDR3 DNA sequence: TGTGCCACCAGCAGAGACGGGACTAGCGGGACCAAAGATACGCAGTATTTT.

In its sample, this clonotype was seen many times. This chain connects TRBV28 to TRBJ1-3; 7 bases are shared with TRBD1. The length of the CDR3 is 14 residues. In germline, CDR1 is MDHEN, CDR2 SYDVKM. Trimming at V came to 3 bases and at J to 2 bases, leaving 1 base not matched to a gene. The CDR3 nucleotides are TGTGCCAGCAGTTTCGGACAGGCTGGAAACACCATATATTTT. Translated: CASSFGQAGNTIYF.

V is TRBV9 and J is TRBJ1-4; no reliable D call. With 0 bases removed from V and 5 bases from J, the gap between germline ends came to 8 bases. The germline V gene has CDR1 SGDLS and CDR2 YYNGEE. The CDR3 has 14 amino acids. The DNA of the CDR3 is TGTGCCAGCAGCGTAGGTCCGGGCAATGAAAAACTGTTTTTT. Encoded protein: CASSVGPGNEKLFF.

V is TRBV18 and J is TRBJ2-7; 8 bases fit TRBD2. Germline CDR1 KGHSH, CDR2 LQKENI. Germline trimming cut 2 bases from V and 5 bases from J; bases unmatched to any gene: 11. The CDR3 is made up of 16 amino acids. The CDR3 reads CASSPAAGGVGNEQYF. The CDR3 coding sequence is TGTGCCAGCTCACCAGCCGCGGGGGGAGTTGGCAACGAGCAGTACTTC.

The sample holds a few counts of this clonotype. CDR3 sequence: CASSNRMNTEAFF. The CDR3 DNA follows: TGTGCCAGCAGTAACCGCATGAACACTGAAGCTTTCTTT. V usage is TRBV12-3 or TRBV12-4 and J usage is TRBJ1-1; no clear D gene. The V end was cut by 5 bases, the J end by 0 bases, with 7 bases between. The CDR3 is made up of 13 amino acids.

Concerning this clonotype: This may be a read error, as it is one base from a much larger clone. V is TRBV7-9 and J is TRBJ2-7; D might be TRBD1 or TRBD2, each matching 6 bases. The ends were cut back, 5 bases at V and 9 bases at J, with 23 bases in the middle. The length of the CDR3 is 15 residues. Germline V gene data show CDR1 as SEHNR and CDR2 as FQNEAQ (reference sequence). The CDR3 nucleotides read TGTGCCAGCAGCCGCGGGGTTGGGGGCCTCGACGGGCAGTACTTC. The encoded protein is CASSRGVGGLDGQYF. Looking up the rest from reference TRBV7-9 and TRBJ2-7 gives the full variable domain: DTGVSQNPRHKITKRGQNVTFRCDPISEHNRLYWYRQTLGQGPEFLTYFQNEAQLEKSRLLSDRFSAERPKGSFSTLEIQRTEQGDSAMYLCASSRGVGGLDGQYFGPGTRLTVT.

This clonotype was seen ten or more times. The gene calls are TRBV28 and TRBJ2-2; D possibly corresponds to TRBD2 (6 bases). Germline CDR1 MDHEN, CDR2 SYDVKM. Trimming left V 2 bases short and J 5 bases short, with 15 bases between. The length of the CDR3 is 16 residues. CDR3: CASSLTIGGRTGELFF. Here the CDR3 DNA reads TGTGCCAGCAGTTTAACCATCGGGGGAAGGACCGGGGAGCTGTTTTTT.

The chain links TRBV27 to TRBJ2-1; TRBD1 matches 7 bases. The CDR3 is made up of 14 amino acids. V dropped 7 bases and J dropped 10; count of bases not matched to a gene: 13. Germline CDR1 MNHEY, CDR2 SMNVEV (reference sequence). The CDR3 spells CASTVAGGLSEQFF. CDR3 DNA sequence: TGTGCCAGCACCGTCGCAGGGGGTTTGTCCGAGCAGTTCTTC.

This chain connects TRBV10-3 to TRBJ2-7; 8 nucleotides align to TRBD1. Germline assignment: CDR1 ENHRY and CDR2 SYGVKD. CDR3 length: 13 amino acids. Unmatched junction bases numbered 9, after V lost 8 bases and J lost 6 bases. CDR3 in DNA: TGTGCCATCGGGACAACACAGGGGGGCGAGCAGTACTTC. Encoded protein: CAIGTTQGGEQYF.

The sample holds many counts of this clonotype. V gene TRBV7-8 combines with J gene TRBJ1-5; TRBD1 might be the D (5 bases). The CDR3 covers 15 residues. Trimming removed 1 base at V and 4 bases at J, with 11 bases between. Germline V gene sequence: CDR1 SGHVS, CDR2 FQNEAQ. CDR3 sequence: CASSLVPGPNQPQHF. In DNA, the CDR3 is TGTGCCAGCAGCTTAGTTCCGGGGCCAAATCAGCCCCAGCATTTT. Full variable domain (missing parts from reference TRBV7-8 and TRBJ1-5): GAGVSQSPRYKVAKRGQDVALRCDPISGHVSLFWYQQALGQGPEFLTYFQNEAQLDKSGLPSDRFFAERPEGSVSTLKIQRTQQEDSAVYLCASSLVPGPNQPQHFGDGTRLSIL.

As for this clonotype: Since the CDR3 does not end with the conserved phenylalanine or tryptophan, this likely comes from a read error. The chain joins TRBV11-3 to TRBJ1-6; D ambiguous. This CDR3 spans 13 amino acids. Germline CDR1 SGHNT, CDR2 YENEEA. Trimming pared 6 bases from V and 4 bases from J, leaving 7 bases between. The CDR3 loop is CASRIFYNSPLHL. The DNA of the CDR3 is TGTGCCAGCAGGATATTTTATAATTCACCCCTCCACCTT.

The rearrangement links TRBV25-1 to TRBJ1-3; 9 nucleotides match TRBD1. Germline CDR1 is MGHDK and CDR2 is SYGVNS. Losses at the gene ends were 4 bases for V and 3 bases for J; bases not matched to a gene: 4. This CDR3 spans 15 amino acids. The CDR3 DNA reads as TGTGCCAGCAGTGCTACAGGGGGCCGTGGAAACACCATATATTTT. It yields the protein CASSATGGRGNTIYF.

This clonotype was recorded a few times. The genes are TRBV20-1 and TRBJ2-7; D possibly corresponds to TRBD2 (6 bases). The CDR3 sequence is 15 residues long. With 3 bases removed from V and 7 bases from J, the gap between germline ends came to 22 bases. Germline CDR1 DFQATT, CDR2 SNEGSKA (reference sequence). CDR3 nucleotide sequence: TGCAGTGCTAGCGTCCAGCGGGCCCTGTCGTGGGAGCAGTACTTC. Protein: CSASVQRALSWEQYF.

This clonotype was picked up many times. The rearrangement joins TRBV19 to TRBJ2-7, with 8 positions matching TRBD1. V dropped 3 bases and J dropped 3; count of bases not matched to a gene: 1. The length of the CDR3 is 13 residues. Germline V lookup: CDR1 LNHDA, CDR2 SQIVND (reference sequence). CDR3 loop: CASSIDRGYEQYF. CDR3 DNA: TGTGCCAGTAGTATCGACAGGGGCTACGAGCAGTACTTC.

At least ten counts were recorded for this clonotype. The V and J genes are TRBV20-1 and TRBJ2-1, with 10 bases aligning to TRBD2. Looked up from germline, CDR1 is DFQATT and CDR2 is SNEGSKA (reference sequence). This CDR3 is built from 15 residues. V was pared by 3 bases and J by 2 bases, with 4 bases of the junction left unmatched. This CDR3 reads CSASAGTSAYNEQFF. CDR3 nucleotide sequence: TGCAGTGCTAGTGCCGGGACTAGCGCCTACAATGAGCAGTTCTTC.

In this sample, this clonotype turned up a few times. The J gene is TRBJ1-2, the V gene TRBV18; possibly TRBD1 for D (6 bases). V lost 6 bases and J 3 bases, leaving 20 bases between the germline ends. Germline CDR1 is KGHSH and CDR2 is LQKENI. The CDR3 consists of 16 residues. The CDR3 bases are TGTGCCAGCTCCCCGGCAGGGGACAACGGGTACTATGGCTACACCTTC. Translated, it gives CASSPAGDNGYYGYTF. The full variable domain, its missing parts supplied by reference TRBV18 and TRBJ1-2, is NAGVMQNPRHLVRRRGQEARLRCSPMKGHSHVYWYRQLPEEGLKFMVYLQKENIIDESGMPKERFSAEFPKEGPSILRIQQVVRGDSAAYFCASSPAGDNGYYGYTFGSGTRLTVV.

The rearrangement uses TRBV28 and TRBJ1-5; D might be TRBD1 (5 bases). The CDR3 totals 17 residues. Trimming stripped 3 bases from V and 5 bases from J, with 20 bases between. Germline CDR1 reads MDHEN; CDR2 reads SYDVKM. This CDR3 is CASSFWVGGKGDQPQHF. For the CDR3, the DNA is TGTGCCAGCAGTTTTTGGGTTGGGGGGAAGGGCGATCAGCCCCAGCATTTT.

This clonotype has ten or more counts. V is TRBV2 and J is TRBJ1-2, with no clear D. This CDR3 is built from 14 residues. The germline V gene has CDR1 SNHLY and CDR2 FYNNEI. Trimming took off 7 bases at V and 7 bases at J, with 19 bases between the two ends. This CDR3 is CASNLDRPPGGYTF. The CDR3 DNA sequence: TGTGCCAGCAATTTAGATCGGCCCCCCGGTGGCTACACCTTC.

This clonotype occurred many times. The DNA for the CDR3 is TGCAGTGTCCCGAAGGCGGAGGAGACCCAGTACTTC. Its protein product is CSVPKAEETQYF. V is TRBV20-1 and J is TRBJ2-5; D is uncertain. The CDR3 has 12 residues. V lost 7 bases, J lost 5 bases, and 14 bases lay in between. Per germline, CDR1 DFQATT and CDR2 SNEGSKA (reference sequence).

This clonotype has at least ten counts. The V and J genes are TRBV28 and TRBJ2-7; D ambiguous. The CDR3 extends over 12 amino acids. V was clipped by 3 bases and J by 1 base, with 4 bases between them. Germline V gene data show CDR1 as MDHEN and CDR2 as SYDVKM. CDR3 loop: CASSFWSYEQYF. CDR3 coding DNA: TGTGCCAGCAGTTTTTGGTCCTACGAGCAGTACTTC.

Many counts were recorded for this clonotype. It is unclear where the CDR3 begins or ends on the DNA, so no DNA is shown, and the CDR3 is as TCRdb lists it. The V call is TRBV28, the J call TRBJ2-4; the table assigns TRBD1, which was not confirmed against the DNA. Inclusive of both ends, the CDR3 amounts to 17 amino acids. Per germline, CDR1 MDHEN and CDR2 SYDVKM. CDR3 sequence reads: CASSFGPGGVAKNIQYF.

The V call is TRBV4-1, the J call TRBJ1-1, with 7 nucleotides matching TRBD1. V gave up 7 bases and J gave up 8 bases; unmatched junction bases: 4. The CDR3 has 11 amino acids. CDR1 is MGHRA and CDR2 is YSYEKL in the germline V gene. DNA of the CDR3: TGCGCCAGCAAGAGACAGGGAGAAGCTTTCTTT. It yields the protein CASKRQGEAFF.

This clonotype was observed a handful of times. This sequence joins TRBV4-1 and TRBJ1-3; D unclear. Germline CDR1 and CDR2: MGHRA and YSYEKL. Deletions cut 2 bases from V and 2 bases from J, with 13 bases between. The CDR3 sequence is 16 residues long. CDR3 bases: TGCGCCAGCAGCCAACCGGCCCAGCTCGCTGGAAACACCATATATTTT. Translated: CASSQPAQLAGNTIYF.

In this sample, this clonotype turned up many times. The chain has TRBV10-3 and TRBJ2-7; 10 positions match TRBD1. Trimming cost V 3 bases and J 7 bases; bases outside gene matches: 12. Looked up from germline, CDR1 is ENHRY and CDR2 is SYGVKD. CDR3 length: 16 amino acids. The CDR3 nucleotides read TGTGCCATCAGTGAAGAGGCTGGGACAGGGGCTCGAGAGCAGTACTTC. The encoded protein is CAISEEAGTGAREQYF.

This chain links TRBV15 with TRBJ2-3; the D call may be TRBD1 or TRBD2 (6 bases each). Per the germline V gene, CDR1 is LNHNV and CDR2 is YYDKDF (reference sequence). The CDR3 spans 19 residues. With 3 bases removed from V and 0 bases from J, the gap between germline ends came to 22 bases. CDR3 residues: CATSSPRPPGAGSTDTQYF. CDR3 bases: TGTGCCACCAGCAGTCCACGCCCGCCGGGGGCGGGGAGCACAGATACGCAGTATTTT.

This clonotype was seen ten or more times. The chain is built from TRBV5-1 and TRBJ2-7; D gene unclear. CDR1 and CDR2 from the germline V gene are SGHRS and YFSETQ. There are 16 residues in the CDR3. Trimming took 1 base from V and 1 from J, leaving 15 bases between them. The CDR3 region has the DNA TGCGCCAGCAGCTTGAAGTCAAACCTTGAATCCTACGAGCAGTACTTC. This encodes CASSLKSNLESYEQYF. The full variable domain, with the rest looked up from reference TRBV5-1 and TRBJ2-7, is KAGVTQTPRYLIKTRGQQVTLSCSPISGHRSVSWYQQTPGQGLQFLFEYFSETQRNKGNFPGRFSGRQFSNSRSEMNVSTLELGDSALYLCASSLKSNLESYEQYFGPGTRLTVT.